This T cell receptor beta chain derives from a study of OX40 agonist ivuxolimab in advanced cancers. Study-wide results and caveats: The CD4+ and CD8+ T cells in the blood had expanded clonally by week 6 at 0.1 to 3.0 mg/kg.

As to this clone: The antigen remains unidentified.

Libraries were prepared by immunoSEQ multiplex PCR; TCRdb keeps only in-frame clonotypes and omits some of them. The sample includes about 48,000 clones, 75% to 90% of them seen just once. This CDR3 spans 13 amino acids. V lost 10 bases, J lost 7 bases, and 11 bases stayed unmatched. Germline lookup yields CDR1 MNHNY and CDR2 SVGAGI (reference sequence). Patients were ineligible given autoimmune disease history or systemic immunosuppression. The sequencing used CD4+ or CD8+ T cells sorted from blood, collected in a trial of the OX40 agonist ivuxolimab. The TCR was taken from an adult with an advanced solid tumor such as melanoma, head and neck, liver or kidney cancer. The chain couples TRBV6-6 to TRBJ1-2, with 8 nucleotides matching TRBD1. The CDR3 bases are TGTGCCATCTACCAGGGGGCATTCGGTGGCTACACCTTC. Translated: CAIYQGAFGGYTF.